The 26 T cell receptor beta chains given below trace back to one sample, sequenced in a study of post-analysis software for immune sequencing data. Their cognate antigens are unknown. Findings and caveats of the study: With TRBV5-6, TRBV5-1 and TRBV20-1 included, 4 or 5 TRBV segments were more frequent in patients than in controls.

Unique molecular identifiers tagged the TCR beta cDNA libraries. TCRdb reprocessed the PCR reads via MiXCR and lists one record per CDR3 protein. The sample consists of 650,000 to 850,000 distinct CDR3 sequences, approximately 57% of them appearing once. Sequencing was done on a sample of blood. These receptors originate from a girl under 18 with multiple sclerosis.

This chain links TRBV13 with TRBJ2-5; 10 bases fit TRBD2. Trimming took 5 bases from V and 5 from J; bases not matched to a gene: 8. The CDR3 loop spans 15 amino acids. The V gene's germline CDR1 is PRHDT and CDR2 FYEKMQ (reference sequence). The CDR3 reads CASSIKAGGPETQYF. DNA of the CDR3: TGTGCCAGCAGCATCAAAGCGGGGGGGCCGGAGACCCAGTACTTC.

This chain joins TRBV29-1 and TRBJ1-2; 10 bases align to TRBD1. Germline V gene data show CDR1 as SQVTM and CDR2 as ANQGSEA. The V gene end was trimmed by 4 bases and the J gene end by 4 bases; junction bases not matched to a gene: 6. This CDR3 spans 14 amino acids. In DNA form, the CDR3 reads TGCAGCGTTGTGCCCGGGACAGGGGTCTATGGCTACACCTTC. It yields the protein CSVVPGTGVYGYTF.

The gene calls are TRBV7-2 and TRBJ2-1; 14 bases fit TRBD2. Germline V lookup: CDR1 SGHTA, CDR2 FQGNSA. Trimming at V came to 1 base and at J to 9 bases, leaving 11 bases not matched to a gene. CDR3 size: 18 residues. The CDR3 sequence is CASSLGVTSGRGGPEQFF. CDR3 nucleotide sequence: TGTGCCAGCAGCTTAGGGGTGACTAGCGGGAGGGGGGGACCTGAGCAGTTCTTC.

This clonotype was found a few times. The rearrangement links TRBV5-1 to TRBJ2-7, with TRBD1 matching over 10 bases. After removal of 7 bases from V and 3 bases from J, the junction contained 1 base not matched to a gene. The germline gives CDR1 SGHRS, CDR2 YFSETQ. The CDR3 is made up of 12 amino acids. The DNA of the CDR3 is TGCGCCAGCGGGACAGGGGTCTACGAGCAGTACTTC. It codes for CASGTGVYEQYF. Together with reference TRBV5-1 and TRBJ2-7, the CDR3 gives the full variable domain: KAGVTQTPRYLIKTRGQQVTLSCSPISGHRSVSWYQQTPGQGLQFLFEYFSETQRNKGNFPGRFSGRQFSNSRSEMNVSTLELGDSALYLCASGTGVYEQYFGPGTRLTVT.

Regarding this clonotype: Germline is not matched at one junction end, which may reflect a read error. The chain has TRBV15 and TRBJ1-2; 7 bases fit TRBD1. In germline, CDR1 is LNHNV, CDR2 YYDKDF (reference sequence). This CDR3 has 16 amino acids. The CDR3: CATSRDTGTVNCGYTF. The DNA for the CDR3 is TGTGCCACCAGCAGAGACACCGGGACAGTTAACTGTGGCTACACCTTC.

This sequence joins TRBV6-1 and TRBJ1-1; D uncertain. V dropped 0 bases and J dropped 4 bases, with 9 bases sitting between them. The CDR3 covers 14 residues. Germline values: CDR1 MNHNS, CDR2 SASEGT. DNA for the CDR3: TGTGCCAGCAGTGAAGCCATGGGGATCACTGAAGCTTTCTTT. The encoded protein is CASSEAMGITEAFF.

The gene calls are TRBV9 and TRBJ2-3; 11 bases agree with TRBD1. There are 15 residues in the CDR3. CDR1 and CDR2 (germline): SGDLS, YYNGEE. DNA for the CDR3: TGTGCTACCGGCCCGGGACAGGGGGTAGTAGATACGCAGTATTTT. This gives the protein CATGPGQGVVDTQYF.

This clonotype was counted a few times. V is TRBV29-1 and J is TRBJ2-1; D gene unclear. This CDR3 has 13 amino acids. Germline V gene sequence: CDR1 SQVTM, CDR2 ANQGSEA. Between the trimmed V and J ends, which lost 7 bases and 0 bases, there was a span of 10 bases. The CDR3: CSAVILSYNEQFF. CDR3 in DNA: TGCAGCGCCGTAATTCTCTCCTACAATGAGCAGTTCTTC.

The chain couples TRBV9 to TRBJ1-1; possible D gene TRBD1, 6 bases. Looked up from germline, CDR1 is SGDLS and CDR2 is YYNGEE. With 6 bases removed from V and 4 bases from J, the gap between germline ends came to 16 bases. The CDR3 has 14 residues. CDR3 loop: CASTPSTGFTEAFF. The CDR3 nucleotides read TGTGCCAGCACCCCGTCTACAGGGTTCACTGAAGCTTTCTTT. Variable domain in full (rest from reference TRBV9 and TRBJ1-1): DSGVTQTPKHLITATGQRVTLRCSPRSGDLSVYWYQQSLDQGLQFLIQYYNGEERAKGNILERFSAQQFPDLHSELNLSSLELGDSALYFCASTPSTGFTEAFFGQGTRLTVV.

This sequence joins TRBV4-1 and TRBJ1-2, with 7 bases matching TRBD1. Germline V gene data show CDR1 as MGHRA and CDR2 as YSYEKL. Germline trimming cut 0 bases from V and 2 bases from J; bases unmatched to any gene: 9. This CDR3 spans 17 amino acids. The CDR3 bases are TGCGCCAGCAGCCAAGAAGGAGGGGGCGGGGCAAACTATGGCTACACCTTC. Translating it yields CASSQEGGGGANYGYTF.

In this sample, this clonotype turned up a few times. The chain uses TRBV20-1 and TRBJ1-1; D is undetermined. V lost 1 base and J 11 bases, leaving 14 bases between the germline ends. Germline CDR1 and CDR2: DFQATT and SNEGSKA (reference sequence). The CDR3 is 12 amino acids. The CDR3 loop is CSARALRESAFF. In DNA, the CDR3 is TGCAGTGCTAGAGCGCTAAGGGAATCTGCTTTCTTT.

V gene TRBV5-1 combines with J gene TRBJ2-1; D could derive from TRBD1 or TRBD2 (6 bases each). The CDR3 spans 15 residues. Germline V gene data show CDR1 as SGHRS and CDR2 as YFSETQ. V was pared by 4 bases and J by 10 bases, with 21 bases between. The CDR3 spells CASSEERGARDEQFF. The CDR3 coding sequence is TGCGCCAGCAGCGAGGAAAGGGGGGCGAGGGACGAGCAGTTCTTC.

This clonotype occurred a few times. V usage is TRBV7-2 and J usage is TRBJ1-2; 7 bases align to TRBD1. J gave up 3 bases and V 5 bases, and 6 bases lay outside the gene matches. The germline CDR1 and CDR2 sequences are SGHTA and FQGNSA. CDR3 length: 14 residues. CDR3 protein: CASSPGDRDYGYTF. As DNA, the CDR3 is TGTGCCAGCAGCCCGGGAGACAGGGACTATGGCTACACCTTC.

V is TRBV29-1 and J is TRBJ2-5; D may be TRBD2 (6 bases). Trimming removed 5 bases at V and 3 bases at J, with 16 bases between. The CDR3 is 14 residues long. Germline CDR1 is SQVTM and CDR2 is ANQGSEA. CDR3 residues: CSVTEDRREETQYF. The CDR3 DNA follows: TGCAGCGTTACCGAGGACCGGAGGGAAGAGACCCAGTACTTC.

The sample holds one count of this clonotype. V usage is TRBV7-9 and J usage is TRBJ2-3; either TRBD1 or TRBD2 may fit D (5 bases each). The V end was cut by 5 bases, the J end by 0 bases, with 12 bases between. Per germline, CDR1 SEHNR and CDR2 FQNEAQ (reference sequence). The CDR3 is 15 amino acids. The CDR3 spells CASSQGRCSTDTQYF. In nucleotides, the CDR3 is TGTGCCAGCAGCCAGGGACGGTGTAGCACAGATACGCAGTATTTT.

The V gene is TRBV7-3, the J gene TRBJ2-3; 7 nucleotides match TRBD1. The CDR3 has 13 residues. The germline V gene has CDR1 SGHTA and CDR2 FQGTGA. The J segment lost 6 bases and the V segment lost 5 bases, leaving 5 bases of the junction unmatched. CDR3 amino acids: CASSPQDRDTQYF. The CDR3 nucleotides read TGTGCCAGCAGCCCTCAGGACAGGGATACGCAGTATTTT.

V gene TRBV6-6 combines with J gene TRBJ2-1, with D uncertain. Trimming pared 8 bases from V and 10 bases from J, leaving 18 bases between. The CDR3 is 13 amino acids. Germline V gives CDR1 MNHNY, CDR2 SVGAGI (reference sequence). CDR3 in amino acids: CASRLTLLSEQFF. In DNA, the CDR3 is TGTGCCAGCCGGTTGACGCTCCTTAGCGAGCAGTTCTTC.

A few counts support this clonotype. V and J are TRBV7-3 and TRBJ2-1; 7 bases map to TRBD1. J lost 6 bases, V lost 5 bases, and 4 bases had no gene match. This CDR3 is 13 amino acids long. Germline V lookup: CDR1 SGHTA, CDR2 FQGTGA. The CDR3 DNA reads TGTGCCAGCAGCCAACAGGGGCCCAATGAGCAGTTCTTC. Its translation: CASSQQGPNEQFF.

The rearrangement uses TRBV7-2 and TRBJ2-7; TRBD1 might be the D (5 bases). From germline, CDR1 is SGHTA and CDR2 FQGNSA. The V and J ends lost 2 bases and 1 base respectively, with 12 bases between them. The CDR3 covers 15 residues. CDR3 in DNA: TGTGCCAGCAGCTTAAAAGGGGTTCATTCCTACGAGCAGTACTTC. Translating it yields CASSLKGVHSYEQYF.

The rearrangement joins TRBV7-9 to TRBJ1-2; tentative D call: TRBD1 (6 bases). The V and J ends lost 4 bases and 5 bases respectively, with 11 bases between them. From germline, CDR1 is SEHNR and CDR2 FQNEAQ (reference sequence). The CDR3 sequence is 13 residues long. The CDR3 sequence is CASSYSQGYGYTF. For the CDR3, the DNA is TGTGCCAGCAGCTACTCGCAGGGGTATGGCTACACCTTC.

This clonotype was observed many times. The rearrangement links TRBV6-6 to TRBJ2-5; 9 nucleotides match TRBD2. CDR1 and CDR2 (germline): MNHNY, SVGAGI (reference sequence). The V gene end was trimmed by 5 bases and the J gene end by 1 base; junction bases not matched to a gene: 2. The CDR3 length is 14 residues. Here the CDR3 reads CASSLSGGQETQYF. The CDR3 nucleotides are TGTGCCAGCAGTCTTAGCGGGGGCCAAGAGACCCAGTACTTC.

V and J are TRBV12-3 or TRBV12-4 and TRBJ2-7; possible D gene TRBD2, 7 bases. The CDR3 runs to 14 residues. Trimming removed 6 bases from V and 0 bases from J, with 12 bases in between. CDR3 coding DNA: TGTGCCAGCAGACCAAGGGGGGGCTCCTACGAGCAGTACTTC. Its translation: CASRPRGGSYEQYF.

V and J are TRBV6-1 and TRBJ1-5; 7 bases match TRBD1. Germline V gene lookup returns CDR1 MNHNS and CDR2 SASEGT. After removal of 6 bases from V and 5 bases from J, the junction contained 4 bases not matched to a gene. The CDR3 is made up of 13 amino acids. Here the CDR3 DNA reads TGTGCCAGCAGGACAGGGACTGATCAGCCCCAGCATTTT. This sequence encodes CASRTGTDQPQHF.

The sample holds many counts of this clonotype. The chain uses TRBV5-1 and TRBJ2-1; 10 nucleotides agree with TRBD2. CDR1 is SGHRS, CDR2 YFSETQ, per germline. Trimming took 2 bases from V and 7 from J; bases not matched to a gene: 6. The CDR3 contains 15 residues. Written as DNA, the CDR3 is TGCGCCAGCAGCTTTGAACTAGCGGGGCGTAATGAGCAGTTCTTC. It is translated as CASSFELAGRNEQFF. The complete variable domain, with remaining parts taken from reference TRBV5-1 and TRBJ2-1, reads KAGVTQTPRYLIKTRGQQVTLSCSPISGHRSVSWYQQTPGQGLQFLFEYFSETQRNKGNFPGRFSGRQFSNSRSEMNVSTLELGDSALYLCASSFELAGRNEQFFGPGTRLTVL.

This clonotype was seen only a few times. The chain has TRBV7-9 and TRBJ2-5, with 7 positions matching TRBD1. The CDR3 consists of 16 residues. V lost 4 bases to trimming and J lost 1 base; unmatched junction nucleotides: 9. From germline, CDR1 is SEHNR and CDR2 FQNEAQ (reference sequence). CDR3 sequence (DNA): TGTGCCAGCAGCTCCGAGTTGGACAGGATCCAAGAGACCCAGTACTTC. It specifies CASSSELDRIQETQYF. The variable domain in full, completed from reference TRBV7-9 and TRBJ2-5, reads DTGVSQNPRHKITKRGQNVTFRCDPISEHNRLYWYRQTLGQGPEFLTYFQNEAQLEKSRLLSDRFSAERPKGSFSTLEIQRTEQGDSAMYLCASSSELDRIQETQYFGPGTRLLVL.

This chain connects TRBV6-5 to TRBJ2-5, with 8 bases identical to TRBD2. The end of the DNA is better explained by TRBJ2-7, so the J call may be wrong. This CDR3 is 14 amino acids long. Germline V CDR1 and CDR2: MNHEY, SVGAGI. CDR3 protein: CAPRGRGVSLEQYF. CDR3 in DNA: TGTGCCCCCCGGGGGCGGGGGGTCAGTCTCGAGCAGTACTTC.